The sequence of this T cell receptor beta chain was determined in a study of T cell responses to AZD1222 COVID-19 vaccine. Using immunoSEQ multiplex PCR, the repertoire was profiled, and TCRdb retains in-frame clones only, with some absent. This repertoire shows just under 150,000 clones, approximately 88% found once; its top ten account for 5.4%. Remarks on this clone: Antigen unknown.

Looked up from germline, CDR1 is SNHLY and CDR2 is FYNNEI. Trimming removed 0 bases at V and 7 bases at J, with 12 bases between. This CDR3 spans 14 amino acids. General study points: Variant regions that are unmutated are reportedly the target of nearly half of spike-specific TCRs. White British donors predominated, females outnumbered males, and clonal diversity was possibly underestimated. Regions 160-218 and 743-854 dominated among vaccine-associated CD4 TCRs spanning spike.

The chain is built from TRBV2 and TRBJ1-1; D gene uncertain. The input for sequencing was peripheral blood, taken 28 days after the second dose of the MenACWY control vaccine. The receptor comes from an adult who received the MenACWY meningococcal vaccine as a control. In DNA, the CDR3 is TGTGCCAGCAGTGAAGCGCTTCATAGGATTGAAGCTTTCTTT. Translating it yields CASSEALHRIEAFF.